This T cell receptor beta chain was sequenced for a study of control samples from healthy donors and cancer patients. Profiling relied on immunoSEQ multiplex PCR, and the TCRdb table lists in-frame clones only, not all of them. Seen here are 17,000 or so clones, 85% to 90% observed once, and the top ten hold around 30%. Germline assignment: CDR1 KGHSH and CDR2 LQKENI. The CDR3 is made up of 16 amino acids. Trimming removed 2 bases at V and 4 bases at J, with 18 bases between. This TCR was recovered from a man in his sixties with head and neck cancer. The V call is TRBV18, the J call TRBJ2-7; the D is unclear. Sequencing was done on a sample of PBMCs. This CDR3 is CASSPGMAQAVYEQYF. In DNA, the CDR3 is TGTGCCAGCTCACCAGGGATGGCTCAAGCAGTATACGAGCAGTACTTC. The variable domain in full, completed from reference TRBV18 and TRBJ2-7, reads NAGVMQNPRHLVRRRGQEARLRCSPMKGHSHVYWYRQLPEEGLKFMVYLQKENIIDESGMPKERFSAEFPKEGPSILRIQQVVRGDSAAYFCASSPGMAQAVYEQYFGPGTRLTVT.